The TCR beta chain described here comes from a study of T cell responses to AZD1222 COVID-19 vaccine. Study results and caveats: Sampling that yielded the repertoires occurred only after the peak T cell response. Most donors were white British and more were female, and clonal diversity was possibly underestimated.

The assay was immunoSEQ multiplex PCR, and TCRdb's table has in-frame clones only and misses some. The table shows roughly 200,000 clones, with approximately 90% occurring only once. As regards this clone: The target antigen is unknown.

Sequencing used peripheral blood, obtained 28 days after the second dose of the MenACWY control vaccine. This receptor was taken from an adult who received the MenACWY meningococcal vaccine as a control.

CDR3 region: CASSNQSSYNEQFF. CDR3 in DNA: TGTGCCAGCAGCAACCAGAGCTCCTACAATGAGCAGTTCTTC. The chain recombines TRBV21-1 with TRBJ2-1. TRBV21-1 is labeled a pseudogene. The CDR3 consists of 14 residues.